The entry that follows covers one T cell receptor beta chain sequence. What this receptor recognizes is not known. Base-call qualities are not available, and no considerably larger clone is one nucleotide away. The donors were healthy, HIV-negative adults with no recently reported acute infections or vaccinations. Only Caucasian adults living in Nashville, Tennessee, USA were represented among the donors. CD4+ T cells were enriched by magnetic negative selection, after which naive cells were positively selected on CD45RA and the negative fraction was taken as the memory subset. Blood was collected by leukapheresis, and PBMCs were isolated by Ficoll-Histopaque density gradient centrifugation and then cryopreserved in liquid nitrogen vapor phase. Analytical flow cytometry was used to check the purity and quantity of each magnetically sorted T cell population. Genomic DNA was isolated from each sorted fraction and quantified by UV absorbance on a Nanodrop 2000c.

This entry belongs to a study of shared clonotypes between healthy human individuals (dated by TCRdb to about 2020). About the investigation overall: Two women and a few men aged 18 to 49 years were included in the cohort. To estimate repertoire size and how much clonotype sharing occurs between individuals, the study deeply sequenced the blood TCR repertoires of about 5 healthy adults. Libraries were prepared and TCR repertoires were sequenced by different laboratories using diverse techniques, in order to increase sequencing depth and limit assay-specific biases. Per donor, leukapheresis produced somewhere between about 0.9 and 9.5 billion PBMCs. For each donor, three plates each were used for CD4 naive and CD4 memory, two plates were used for CD8 naive, and one plate was used for CD8 memory. Study-level results and caveats: Rarefaction of sorted-subset datasets indicated incomplete sequencing despite the large sequencing depth. Pairwise subsampling indicated that sequencing depth was expected to affect the degree of clonotype sharing among donors. Around 5.4% of naive CD4, 3.5% of naive CD8, about 2.4% of memory CD4, and about 0.4% of memory CD8 clonotypes were shared across four donors. The genetic and exposure-history diversity represented was limited by the small number of donors. Compared with non-shared clonotypes, the clonotypes found in all four sorted-subset donors had higher generation probabilities. Only blood was sampled, and tissue TCR repertoires likely differ from those in blood. Naive subsets generally had larger estimated clonotype richness than memory subsets did.

Using the deep immunoSEQ assay, TCR CDR3 regions were amplified from genomic DNA by multiplex PCR. Extracted genomic DNA from each cell subset was spread evenly across all wells of several immunoSEQ 96-well plates, with each plate serving as a replicate. For sorted subsets, each replicate PCR was loaded with roughly 200 ng genomic DNA, equivalent to roughly 30,000 T cell genomes. The purified libraries were quantified using a Qubit 3.0 fluorometer, sized with a Bioanalyzer 2100, and then quantified again using the KAPA Library Quantification kit. Each immunoSEQ 96-well plate was sequenced on its own single-read 150-cycle Illumina NextSeq 550 flow cell. The original pipeline was this. Because only junctional sequences without quality scores were contained in the immunoSEQ output, filtering matching that applied to full-length reads could not be performed. To assign V/J genes and CDR3, sequences were annotated against IMGT germline references using PyIR, a Python wrapper for IgBLAST v1.9. Reads were removed for weak V/J assignments (E-value above 1e-6), missing CDR3, stop codons, out-of-frame junctions, or ambiguous translated residues. V3J clonotypes were defined as sequences sharing an identical inferred V gene, J gene, and CDR3 amino acid sequence. The percentage overlap between two repertoires was calculated by dividing the number of shared unique clonotypes by the size of the smaller repertoire. Three approaches were used to assess repertoire richness: RTK rarefaction, the Chao1 estimator, and Recon v2.1 estimates of unobserved clonotypes. Generation probabilities were computed with OLGA for all TCRbeta clonotypes obtained by the gDNA method from a few donors. In TCRdb, the immuneACCESS table is reduced to in-frame sequences with V and J assigned. These tables do not hold every clone; where another copy was compared, an unresolved V gene accounts for under half, and the others remain unexplained. The D gene and trimming were derived from the DNA, and the V and J assignments and clone size from that table. The sample table shows about 1.1 million clones, and 75% to 80% are seen once. The ten largest clonotypes hold more than 0.55% of the sample.

Looking up the germline V gene yields CDR1 SGHRS and CDR2 YFSETQ. Taken from cysteine to phenylalanine, the CDR3 has 14 residues. The only DNA kept is the CDR3, 42 bases in frame from the first base. At the junction V is shortened by 1 base and J by 3 bases, with 11 bases in between. Source material: memory CD4+ T cells from PBMCs. The cell subset or site label on this specimen signifies: CD45RA-negative fraction. The rearranged chain carries TRBV5-1 and TRBJ2-7, with a weak D call of TRBD2 (5 bases match). The clonotype originates from a man younger than 30 in good health. Some clones in this sample may be carry-over from other donors' samples. Here the CDR3 is given as CASSLSGIIYEQYF. At the DNA level, the sequence is TGCGCCAGCAGCTTGTCGGGGATTATCTACGAGCAGTACTTC. Here the CDR3 is joined to the reference TRBV5-1 and TRBJ2-7 genes, and the full variable domain is: KAGVTQTPRYLIKTRGQQVTLSCSPISGHRSVSWYQQTPGQGLQFLFEYFSETQRNKGNFPGRFSGRQFSNSRSEMNVSTLELGDSALYLCASSLSGIIYEQYFGPGTRLTVT.